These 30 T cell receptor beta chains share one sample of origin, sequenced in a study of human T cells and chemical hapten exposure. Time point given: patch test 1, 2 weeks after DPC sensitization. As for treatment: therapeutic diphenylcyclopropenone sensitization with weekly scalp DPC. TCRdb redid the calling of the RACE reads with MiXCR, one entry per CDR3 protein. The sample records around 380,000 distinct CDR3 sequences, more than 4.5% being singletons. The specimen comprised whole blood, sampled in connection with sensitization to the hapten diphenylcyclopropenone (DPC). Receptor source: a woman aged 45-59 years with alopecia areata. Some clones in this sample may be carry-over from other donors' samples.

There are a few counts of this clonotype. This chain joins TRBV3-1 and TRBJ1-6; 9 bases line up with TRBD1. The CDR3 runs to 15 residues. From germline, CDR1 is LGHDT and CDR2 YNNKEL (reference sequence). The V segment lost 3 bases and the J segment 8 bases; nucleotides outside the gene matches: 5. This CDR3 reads CASSQEGQGDSPLHF. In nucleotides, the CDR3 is TGTGCCAGCAGCCAGGAGGGACAGGGAGATTCACCCCTCCACTTT.

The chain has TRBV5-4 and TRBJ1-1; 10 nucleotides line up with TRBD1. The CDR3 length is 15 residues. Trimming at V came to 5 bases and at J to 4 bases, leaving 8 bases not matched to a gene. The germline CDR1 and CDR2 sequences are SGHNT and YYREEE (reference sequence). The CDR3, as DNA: TGTGCCAGCAGGGTGGGGACAGGGGTACTCACTGAAGCTTTCTTT. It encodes CASRVGTGVLTEAFF.

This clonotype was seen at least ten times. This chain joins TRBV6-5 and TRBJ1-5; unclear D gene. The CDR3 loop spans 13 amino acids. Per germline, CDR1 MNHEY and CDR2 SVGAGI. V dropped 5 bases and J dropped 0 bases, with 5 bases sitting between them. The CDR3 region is CASSESSNQPQHF. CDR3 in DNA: TGTGCCAGCAGTGAGTCTAGCAATCAGCCCCAGCATTTT.

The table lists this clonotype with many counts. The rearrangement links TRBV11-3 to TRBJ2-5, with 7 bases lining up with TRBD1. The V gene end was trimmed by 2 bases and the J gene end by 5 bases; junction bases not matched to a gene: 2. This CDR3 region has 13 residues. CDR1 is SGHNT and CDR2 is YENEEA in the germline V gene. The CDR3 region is CASSLQGVETQYF. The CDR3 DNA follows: TGTGCCAGCAGCTTACAGGGGGTGGAGACCCAGTACTTC.

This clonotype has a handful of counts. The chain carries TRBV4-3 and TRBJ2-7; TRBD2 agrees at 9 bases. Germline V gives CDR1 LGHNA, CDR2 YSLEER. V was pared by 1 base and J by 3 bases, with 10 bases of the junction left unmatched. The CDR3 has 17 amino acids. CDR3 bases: TGCGCCAGCAGCCAAGGCCTAGCGGGGAGCCCCTTCTACGAGCAGTACTTC. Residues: CASSQGLAGSPFYEQYF.

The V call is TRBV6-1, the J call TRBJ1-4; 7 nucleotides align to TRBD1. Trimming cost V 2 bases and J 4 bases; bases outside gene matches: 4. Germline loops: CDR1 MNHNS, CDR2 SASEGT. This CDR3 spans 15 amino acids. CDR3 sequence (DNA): TGTGCCAGCAGTGAATCGACAGGGAGTAATGAAAAACTGTTTTTT. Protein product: CASSESTGSNEKLFF.

CDR3 bases: TGTGCCAGCAGCTTCGGAGTTGGATGGGAGGATACGCAGTATTTT. This translates into CASSFGVGWEDTQYF. This sequence joins TRBV7-9 and TRBJ2-3, with TRBD2 as a possible D gene (5 bases). This CDR3 region has 15 residues. The germline gives CDR1 SEHNR, CDR2 FQNEAQ (reference sequence). V lost 3 bases and J lost 6, with 16 bases in between.

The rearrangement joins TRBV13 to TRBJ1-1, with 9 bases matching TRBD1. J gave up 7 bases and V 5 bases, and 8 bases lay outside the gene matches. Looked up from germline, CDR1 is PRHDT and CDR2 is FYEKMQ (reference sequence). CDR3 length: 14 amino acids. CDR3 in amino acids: CASSEGTGRGEAFF. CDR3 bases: TGTGCCAGCAGCGAGGGGACAGGGCGGGGTGAAGCTTTCTTT.

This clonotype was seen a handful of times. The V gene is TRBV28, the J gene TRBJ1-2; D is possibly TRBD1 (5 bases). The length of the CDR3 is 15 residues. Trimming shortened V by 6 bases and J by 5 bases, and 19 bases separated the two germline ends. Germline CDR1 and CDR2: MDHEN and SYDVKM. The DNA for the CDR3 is TGTGCCAGCAGGATCCCAGGGCTGGGAGGGTATGGCTACACCTTC. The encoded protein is CASRIPGLGGYGYTF.

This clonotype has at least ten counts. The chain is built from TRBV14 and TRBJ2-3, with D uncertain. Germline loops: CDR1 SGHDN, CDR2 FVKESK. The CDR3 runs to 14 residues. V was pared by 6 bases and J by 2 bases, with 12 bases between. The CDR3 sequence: CASRVGGFTDTQYF. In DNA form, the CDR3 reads TGTGCCAGCAGGGTAGGCGGTTTCACAGATACGCAGTATTTT.

This CDR3 is CSARAKIGQWWKFGEKLFF. The CDR3, as DNA: TGCAGTGCTAGAGCAAAGATAGGACAGTGGTGGAAGTTCGGTGAAAAACTGTTTTTT. The rearrangement uses TRBV20-1 and TRBJ1-4; tentatively, D is TRBD1 (6 bases). Per germline, CDR1 DFQATT and CDR2 SNEGSKA (reference sequence). The V end was cut by 1 base, the J end by 7 bases, with 28 bases between. The CDR3 loop spans 19 amino acids.

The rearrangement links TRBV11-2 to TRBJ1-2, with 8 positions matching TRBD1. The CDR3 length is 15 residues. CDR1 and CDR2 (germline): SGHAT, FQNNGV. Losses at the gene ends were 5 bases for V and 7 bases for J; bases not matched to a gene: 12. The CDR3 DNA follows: TGTGCCAGCAGCCTCAGGGGGCAGGCTGGATCTGGCTACACCTTC. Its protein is CASSLRGQAGSGYTF.

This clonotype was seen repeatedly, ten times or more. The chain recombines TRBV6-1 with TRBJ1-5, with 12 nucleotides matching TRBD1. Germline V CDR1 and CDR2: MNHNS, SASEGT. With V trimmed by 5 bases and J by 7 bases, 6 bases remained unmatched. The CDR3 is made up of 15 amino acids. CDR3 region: CASSFGTGGQQPQHF. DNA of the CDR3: TGTGCCAGCAGTTTCGGGACAGGGGGCCAGCAGCCCCAGCATTTT.

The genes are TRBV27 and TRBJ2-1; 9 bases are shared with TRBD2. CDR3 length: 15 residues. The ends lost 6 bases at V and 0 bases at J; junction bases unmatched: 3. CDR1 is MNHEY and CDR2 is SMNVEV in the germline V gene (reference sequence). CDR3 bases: TGTGCCAGCAGGTATAGCGGGGGCTCCTACAATGAGCAGTTCTTC. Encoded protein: CASRYSGGSYNEQFF.

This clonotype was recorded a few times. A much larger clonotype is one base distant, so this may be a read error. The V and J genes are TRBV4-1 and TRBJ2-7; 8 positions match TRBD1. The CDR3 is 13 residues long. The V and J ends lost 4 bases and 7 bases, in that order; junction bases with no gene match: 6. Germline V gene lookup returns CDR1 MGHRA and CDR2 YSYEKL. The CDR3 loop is CASSLITGGEQYF. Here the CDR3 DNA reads TGCGCCAGCAGCCTGATTACAGGGGGTGAGCAGTACTTC.

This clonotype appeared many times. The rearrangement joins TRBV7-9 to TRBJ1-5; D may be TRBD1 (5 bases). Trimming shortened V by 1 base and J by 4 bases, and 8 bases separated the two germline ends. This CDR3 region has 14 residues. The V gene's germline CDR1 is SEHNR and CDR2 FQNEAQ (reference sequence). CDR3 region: CASSLGGTNQPQHF. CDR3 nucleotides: TGTGCCAGCAGCTTAGGGGGCACTAATCAGCCCCAGCATTTT.

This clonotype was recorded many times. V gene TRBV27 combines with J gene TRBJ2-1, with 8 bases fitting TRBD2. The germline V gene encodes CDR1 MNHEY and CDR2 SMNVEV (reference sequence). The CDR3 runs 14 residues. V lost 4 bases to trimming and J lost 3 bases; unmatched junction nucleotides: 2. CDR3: CASSSAGGYNEQFF. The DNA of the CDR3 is TGTGCCAGCAGTTCGGCGGGGGGCTACAATGAGCAGTTCTTC.

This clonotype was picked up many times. Here the CDR3 reads CASGTDRRGRNTEAFF. The CDR3 nucleotides are TGTGCTAGTGGTACTGACAGGAGAGGTCGGAACACTGAAGCTTTCTTT. The rearrangement joins TRBV12-5 to TRBJ1-1, with D maybe TRBD1 (6 bases). Between the trimmed V and J ends, which lost 5 bases and 1 base, there was a span of 17 bases. Germline CDR1 LGHNT, CDR2 FRNRAP. CDR3 size: 16 residues.

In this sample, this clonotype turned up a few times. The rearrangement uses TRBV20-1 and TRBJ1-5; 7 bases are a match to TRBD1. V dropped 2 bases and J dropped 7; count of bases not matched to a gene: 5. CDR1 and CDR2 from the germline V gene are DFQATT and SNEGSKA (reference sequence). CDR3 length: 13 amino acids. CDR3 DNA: TGCAGTGCTAGACAGGGGGACCCCCAGCCCCAGCATTTT. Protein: CSARQGDPQPQHF.

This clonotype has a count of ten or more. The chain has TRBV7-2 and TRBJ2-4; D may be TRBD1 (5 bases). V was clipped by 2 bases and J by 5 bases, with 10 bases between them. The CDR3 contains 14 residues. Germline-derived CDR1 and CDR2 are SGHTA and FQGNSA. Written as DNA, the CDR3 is TGTGCCAGCAGCTTACCAGGGCGCCAAAACATTCAGTACTTC. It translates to CASSLPGRQNIQYF.

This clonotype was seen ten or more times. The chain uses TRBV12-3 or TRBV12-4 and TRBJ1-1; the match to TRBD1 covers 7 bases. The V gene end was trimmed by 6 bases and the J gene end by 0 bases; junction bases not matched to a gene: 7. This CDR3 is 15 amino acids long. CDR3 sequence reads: CASSPWTGMNTEAFF. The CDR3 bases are TGTGCCAGCAGCCCTTGGACAGGAATGAACACTGAAGCTTTCTTT.

The CDR3 DNA sequence: TGTGCCAGCAGCTGGGGCCCGACTAGCGGGATCACAGATACGCAGTATTTT. This translates into CASSWGPTSGITDTQYF. The chain combines TRBV5-6 with TRBJ2-3, with 11 bases lining up with TRBD2. The CDR3 totals 17 residues. CDR1 SGHDT and CDR2 YYEEEE come from the germline V gene. Trimming cost V 3 bases and J 2 bases; bases outside gene matches: 8.

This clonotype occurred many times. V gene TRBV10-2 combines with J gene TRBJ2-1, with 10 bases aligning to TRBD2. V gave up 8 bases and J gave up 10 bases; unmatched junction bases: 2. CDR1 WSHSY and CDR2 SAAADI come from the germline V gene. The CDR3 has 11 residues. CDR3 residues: CASLAGAEQFF. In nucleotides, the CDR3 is TGCGCCAGCCTAGCGGGGGCGGAGCAGTTCTTC.

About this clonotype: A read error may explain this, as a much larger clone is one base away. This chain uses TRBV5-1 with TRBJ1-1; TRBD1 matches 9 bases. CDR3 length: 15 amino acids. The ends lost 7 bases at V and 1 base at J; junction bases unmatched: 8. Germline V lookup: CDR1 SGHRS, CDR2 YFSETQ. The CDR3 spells CASSNRTGANTEAFF. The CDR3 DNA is TGCGCCAGCTCCAATCGGACAGGGGCGAACACTGAAGCTTTCTTT. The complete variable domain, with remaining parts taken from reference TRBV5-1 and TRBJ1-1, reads KAGVTQTPRYLIKTRGQQVTLSCSPISGHRSVSWYQQTPGQGLQFLFEYFSETQRNKGNFPGRFSGRQFSNSRSEMNVSTLELGDSALYLCASSNRTGANTEAFFGQGTRLTVV.

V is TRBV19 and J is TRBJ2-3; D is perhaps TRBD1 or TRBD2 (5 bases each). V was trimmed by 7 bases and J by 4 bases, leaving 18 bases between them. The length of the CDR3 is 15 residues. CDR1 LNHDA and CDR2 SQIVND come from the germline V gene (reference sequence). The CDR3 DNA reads TGTGCCAGTACCCCCGAGGGCAGGGTAGCAGATACGCAGTATTTT. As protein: CASTPEGRVADTQYF.

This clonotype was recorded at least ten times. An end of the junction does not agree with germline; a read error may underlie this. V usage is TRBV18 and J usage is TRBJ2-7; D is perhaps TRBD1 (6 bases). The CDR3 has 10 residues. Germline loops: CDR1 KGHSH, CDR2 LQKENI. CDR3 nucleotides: TGTGCCAGCTCACCGACGGGACAACTCTTC. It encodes CASSPTGQLF.

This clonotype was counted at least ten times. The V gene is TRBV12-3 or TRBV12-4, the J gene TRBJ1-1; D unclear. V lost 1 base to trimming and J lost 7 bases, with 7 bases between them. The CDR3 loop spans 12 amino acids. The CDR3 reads CASSLDPYEAFF. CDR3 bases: TGTGCCAGCAGTTTAGACCCTTATGAAGCTTTCTTT.

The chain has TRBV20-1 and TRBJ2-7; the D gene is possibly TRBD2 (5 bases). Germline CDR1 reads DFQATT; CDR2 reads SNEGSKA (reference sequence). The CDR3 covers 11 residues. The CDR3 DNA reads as TGCAGCTACTCTGAGGGCGGCGAGCAGTACTTC. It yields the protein CSYSEGGEQYF.

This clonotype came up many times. The CDR3 is CASKDSSYNSPLHF. As DNA, the CDR3 is TGTGCCAGCAAAGATAGCTCCTATAATTCACCCCTCCACTTT. This sequence joins TRBV12-3 or TRBV12-4 and TRBJ1-6; the D is unclear. This CDR3 contains 14 residues. The V end lost 7 bases, the J end lost 0 bases, and 7 bases lay between the germline ends.

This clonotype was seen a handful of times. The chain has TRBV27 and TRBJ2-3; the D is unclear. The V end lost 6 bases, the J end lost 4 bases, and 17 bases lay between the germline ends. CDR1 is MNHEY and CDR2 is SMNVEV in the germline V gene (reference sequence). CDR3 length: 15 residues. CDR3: CASSLRAPRADTQYF. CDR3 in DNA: TGTGCCAGCAGCCTCCGGGCCCCAAGAGCAGATACGCAGTATTTT.